This T cell receptor beta chain was obtained from a study of CD8 T cells in Susac syndrome. Trimming shortened V by 7 bases and J by 9 bases, and 19 bases separated the two germline ends. The CDR3 sequence is 14 residues long. The germline gives CDR1 MDHEN, CDR2 SYDVKM. CD8+ and CD4+ blood T cells underwent TCR beta sequencing. About 0.5 to 1 ug RNA was reverse transcribed with random hexamers. Amplification of TCR beta CDR3 was carried out by immunoSEQ multiplex PCR, which covered 54 Vbeta and 13 Jbeta segments. TCRdb called the immunoSEQ multiplex PCR reads again in MiXCR, with one record for every CDR3 protein. Here the sample spans about 200,000 distinct CDR3 sequences, over 75% being singletons.

What was sequenced was CD4+ T cells from PBMCs. The chain links TRBV28 to TRBJ2-1; TRBD1 might be the D (6 bases). This clonotype originated in a human donor with Susac syndrome. CDR3: CASTPGGLRGEQFF. CDR3 DNA sequence: TGTGCCAGCACCCCAGGCGGCCTCAGGGGTGAGCAGTTCTTC.